Below, 14 T cell receptor beta chains from the same sample are listed, as sequenced in a study of CD8+CD57+ T cells in acquired aplastic anemia. Profiling of TCR beta VDJ combinations and CDR3 sequences used genomic DNA as template. TCRdb fed the reads into MiXCR, producing one record per CDR3 protein. This table has around 200,000 distinct CDR3 sequences, roughly half appearing once. Sequenced material: sorted CD4+, CD8+, or CD8+CD57+ T cells (not recorded which) from PBMCs. The source of these receptors is a human donor in good health, serving as a control.

The chain links TRBV19 to TRBJ1-1; D is unresolved. The CDR3 sequence is 16 residues long. Germline V CDR1 and CDR2: LNHDA, SQIVND (reference sequence). Trimming stripped 0 bases from V and 0 bases from J, with 11 bases between. For the CDR3, the DNA is TGTGCCAGTAGTATAGATCTTTTTGGGATGAACACTGAAGCTTTCTTT. Protein sequence: CASSIDLFGMNTEAFF.

V and J are TRBV9 and TRBJ1-6; 7 bases fit TRBD1. Per germline, CDR1 SGDLS and CDR2 YYNGEE. V shed 4 bases and J 12 bases; nucleotides not matched to a gene: 10. CDR3 length: 14 residues. The CDR3 here is CASSPGQVLEPLHF. The CDR3 DNA is TGTGCCAGCAGCCCAGGACAGGTTTTAGAACCCCTCCACTTT.

V gene TRBV10-3 combines with J gene TRBJ1-2; 9 bases fit TRBD1. Trimming at V came to 0 bases and at J to 4 bases, leaving 6 bases not matched to a gene. The CDR3 is made up of 16 amino acids. Germline CDR1 ENHRY, CDR2 SYGVKD. The CDR3, as DNA: TGTGCCATCAGTGAGTCGGGGGGACAGGGCCTCTATGGCTACACCTTC. This encodes CAISESGGQGLYGYTF.

The chain is built from TRBV10-2 and TRBJ1-5, with 10 bases fitting TRBD1. The CDR3 is 15 amino acids. Trimming cost V 7 bases and J 12 bases; bases outside gene matches: 15. Germline V gives CDR1 WSHSY, CDR2 SAAADI. In DNA, the CDR3 is TGCGCCAGCAACGCCGGGACAGGGGCGAGGGGGCTCCAGCATTTT. Translating it yields CASNAGTGARGLQHF.

The V gene is TRBV30, the J gene TRBJ1-5; D may be TRBD1 (6 bases). V shed 1 base and J shed 7 bases, with 14 bases lying between them. Germline V gene sequence: CDR1 GTSNPN, CDR2 SVGIG (reference sequence). The CDR3 consists of 14 residues. The CDR3: CAWSADSSTQPQHF. CDR3 coding DNA: TGTGCCTGGAGTGCGGACAGTTCGACCCAGCCCCAGCATTTT.

This clonotype was counted many times. This chain uses TRBV6-6 with TRBJ2-2; D may correspond to TRBD1 or TRBD2 (5 bases each). CDR3 length: 15 residues. V lost 2 bases, J lost 2 bases, and 9 bases lay in between. Germline assignment: CDR1 MNHNY and CDR2 SVGAGI (reference sequence). The CDR3 reads CASSYPGRNTGELFF. Written as DNA, the CDR3 is TGTGCCAGCAGTTACCCGGGACGTAACACCGGGGAGCTGTTTTTT.

This clonotype was counted at least ten times. The chain has TRBV19 and TRBJ2-4, with 8 bases identical to TRBD2. CDR1 LNHDA and CDR2 SQIVND come from the germline V gene (reference sequence). The ends lost 1 base at V and 0 bases at J; junction bases unmatched: 5. The CDR3 runs to 17 residues. This chain's CDR3 is CASSIGGTRLAKNIQYF. CDR3 sequence (DNA): TGTGCCAGTAGTATAGGCGGGACTAGGCTAGCCAAAAACATTCAGTACTTC.

This clonotype was seen at least ten times. This chain uses TRBV28 with TRBJ1-5; D unclear. The germline V gene has CDR1 MDHEN and CDR2 SYDVKM. This CDR3 is 12 amino acids long. Deletions cut 7 bases from V and 3 bases from J, with 7 bases between. The CDR3 region is CASNGYNQPQHF. The CDR3 region has the DNA TGTGCCAGCAACGGCTACAATCAGCCCCAGCATTTT.

The rearrangement links TRBV7-6 to TRBJ1-6; the D gene is possibly TRBD1 (6 bases). This CDR3 region has 13 residues. Germline CDR1 SGHVS, CDR2 FNYEAQ. V lost 6 bases and J 9 bases, leaving 12 bases between the germline ends. CDR3 DNA: TGTGCCAGCAGTTTCCTCAGGGGTTCACCCCTCCACTTT. Its translation: CASSFLRGSPLHF. Full variable domain (rest looked up from reference TRBV7-6 and TRBJ1-6): GAGVSQSPRYKVTKRGQDVALRCDPISGHVSLYWYRQALGQGPEFLTYFNYEAQQDKSGLPNDRFSAERPEGSISTLTIQRTEQRDSAMYRCASSFLRGSPLHFGNGTRLTVT.

This clonotype has more than one count but fewer than ten. CDR3 residues: CASRVGHANTEAFF. The CDR3 bases are TGTGCCAGCAGGGTGGGACACGCGAACACTGAAGCTTTCTTT. The chain is built from TRBV12-3 or TRBV12-4 and TRBJ1-1; tentatively, D is TRBD1 (6 bases). Trimming took off 6 bases at V and 1 base at J, with 12 bases between the two ends. The CDR3 totals 14 residues.

V usage is TRBV29-1 and J usage is TRBJ1-2; the match to TRBD1 covers 7 bases. V was clipped by 7 bases and J by 7 bases; unmatched bases: 3. The CDR3 length is 10 residues. From germline, CDR1 is SQVTM and CDR2 ANQGSEA. Here the CDR3 DNA reads TGCAGCGCACAGGGGTTTGGCTACACCTTC. This codes for CSAQGFGYTF.

This clonotype was seen at least ten times. The V call is TRBV19, the J call TRBJ1-4, with 7 bases matching TRBD1. Trimming cost V 7 bases and J 8 bases; bases outside gene matches: 13. CDR3 length: 15 residues. Per the germline V gene, CDR1 is LNHDA and CDR2 is SQIVND (reference sequence). DNA of the CDR3: TGTGCCAGTAATCCCTGGGGACAGCAACCCGAAAAACTGTTTTTT. It is translated as CASNPWGQQPEKLFF. Supplemented by reference TRBV19 and TRBJ1-4, the full variable domain reads DGGITQSPKYLFRKEGQNVTLSCEQNLNHDAMYWYRQDPGQGLRLIYYSQIVNDFQKGDIAEGYSVSREKKESFPLTVTSAQKNPTAFYLCASNPWGQQPEKLFFGSGTQLSVL.

This rearrangement joins TRBV7-2 to TRBJ2-7; no firm D call. Deletions cut 3 bases from V and 5 bases from J, with 17 bases between. The CDR3 is 15 amino acids. Germline loops: CDR1 SGHTA, CDR2 FQGNSA. The CDR3 here is CASSFSLVLGDEQYF. CDR3 coding DNA: TGTGCCAGCAGCTTTAGTTTGGTGCTTGGCGACGAGCAGTACTTC.

This chain connects TRBV29-1 to TRBJ1-1; no clear D. This CDR3 contains 13 residues. CDR1 is SQVTM, CDR2 ANQGSEA, per germline. V was pared by 3 bases and J by 0 bases, with 8 bases between. The CDR3 loop is CSVDRQVNTEAFF. The CDR3 DNA sequence: TGCAGCGTTGACCGGCAGGTGAACACTGAAGCTTTCTTT.